Shown below are 26 T cell receptor beta chains from a single sample sequenced in a study of T cell changes during pregnancy in multiple sclerosis. The table came from immunoSEQ multiplex PCR; TCRdb's copy has only in-frame clones and leaves some out. The repertoire holds fewer than 110,000 clones, approximately 91% seen once, with over 3% in the top ten. Source: peripheral blood, taken in the second trimester of pregnancy. All receptors come from a female donor with multiple sclerosis, enrolled in a pregnancy study.

The chain joins TRBV19 to TRBJ2-7, with 14 bases fitting TRBD2. Germline assignment: CDR1 LNHDA and CDR2 SQIVND (reference sequence). The CDR3 contains 15 residues. Trimming cost V 4 bases and J 6 bases; bases outside gene matches: 5. This CDR3 reads CASSTGTSGSGEQYF. CDR3 nucleotides: TGTGCCAGTAGTACCGGGACTAGCGGGAGCGGCGAGCAGTACTTC.

The chain has TRBV7-2 and TRBJ2-3; TRBD2 aligns across 8 bases. The J segment lost 1 base and the V segment lost 2 bases, leaving 5 bases of the junction unmatched. Germline loops: CDR1 SGHTA, CDR2 FQGNSA. This CDR3 comprises 16 residues. This CDR3 is CASSLTGLGGTDTQYF. The CDR3 DNA is TGTGCCAGCAGCTTAACGGGACTAGGGGGCACAGATACGCAGTATTTT.

There are a few counts of this clone. The chain has TRBV5-4 and TRBJ2-3; D ambiguous. The germline V gene has CDR1 SGHNT and CDR2 YYREEE (reference sequence). The CDR3 is 14 amino acids. Trimming removed 0 bases from V and 7 bases from J, with 12 bases in between. CDR3 DNA sequence: TGTGCCAGCAGCTTGGGAACTCGCACGAATACGCAGTATTTT. This codes for CASSLGTRTNTQYF.

The chain couples TRBV28 to TRBJ2-3; no firm D call. This CDR3 has 16 residues. From germline, CDR1 is MDHEN and CDR2 SYDVKM. Trimming pared 7 bases from V and 0 bases from J, leaving 17 bases between. The CDR3 sequence is CASTHPTGWSTDTQYF. The CDR3 region has the DNA TGTGCCAGCACCCACCCAACGGGTTGGAGCACAGATACGCAGTATTTT.

This rearrangement joins TRBV4-2 to TRBJ2-2; D gene uncertain. Trimming shortened V by 0 bases and J by 1 base, and 18 bases separated the two germline ends. Germline V gene data show CDR1 as LGHNA and CDR2 as YNFKEQ. The CDR3 covers 19 residues. Written as DNA, the CDR3 is TGTGCCAGCAGCCAAGAGGAGATTCCTAGGTGGCAGAACACCGGGGAGCTGTTTTTT. Translated, it gives CASSQEEIPRWQNTGELFF.

The chain is built from TRBV28 and TRBJ2-2, with D perhaps matching TRBD1 (5 bases). The V and J ends lost 1 base and 1 base respectively, with 10 bases between them. Germline CDR1 reads MDHEN; CDR2 reads SYDVKM. The CDR3 length is 16 residues. The CDR3 region has the DNA TGTGCCAGCAGTTTATCCGTTCAGGGGAACACCGGGGAGCTGTTTTTT. Translated: CASSLSVQGNTGELFF.

The V and J genes are TRBV11-1 and TRBJ2-7, with D maybe TRBD2 (6 bases). CDR1 and CDR2 from the germline V gene are SGHAT and FQDESV (reference sequence). Trimming left V 3 bases short and J 3 bases short, with 12 bases between. The CDR3 is 14 residues long. The chain's CDR3 is CASSLGTRVYEQYF. CDR3 in DNA: TGTGCCAGCAGCTTGGGGACTCGCGTCTACGAGCAGTACTTC.

The genes are TRBV5-1 and TRBJ1-5; D uncertain. The V gene's germline CDR1 is SGHRS and CDR2 YFSETQ. This CDR3 has 15 residues. The germline V and J ends were trimmed by 0 bases and 2 bases, with 9 bases remaining between them. CDR3 coding DNA: TGCGCCAGCAGCTTGGGTTTCGGAGGCAATCAGCCCCAGCATTTT. Amino acids: CASSLGFGGNQPQHF.

This chain uses TRBV5-8 with TRBJ2-3; D remains unclear. Per germline, CDR1 SGHTS and CDR2 YDEGEE. CDR3 length equals 9 residues. The V end lost 10 bases, the J end lost 4 bases, and 4 bases lay between the germline ends. The CDR3 DNA reads as TGTGCCGGCCCAGATACGCAGTATTTT. Its protein is CAGPDTQYF.

V usage is TRBV27 and J usage is TRBJ1-1; 10 positions agree with TRBD1. The germline CDR1 and CDR2 sequences are MNHEY and SMNVEV (reference sequence). This CDR3 has 17 amino acids. Unmatched junction bases numbered 15, after V lost 7 bases and J lost 4 bases. The CDR3 DNA reads TGTGCCAGCACAAAAGGAAGGGGGACAGGGGTGAGCACTGAAGCTTTCTTT. It codes for CASTKGRGTGVSTEAFF.

The genes are TRBV27 and TRBJ1-5; 9 positions agree with TRBD1. The CDR3 contains 15 residues. The germline V gene has CDR1 MNHEY and CDR2 SMNVEV (reference sequence). The ends lost 6 bases at V and 2 bases at J; junction bases unmatched: 5. The CDR3 sequence is CASSATGGGNQPQHF. As DNA, the CDR3 is TGTGCCAGCAGCGCCACAGGGGGCGGCAATCAGCCCCAGCATTTT.

The rearrangement links TRBV4-2 to TRBJ2-7, with a possible D match to TRBD1 (6 bases). Germline assignment: CDR1 LGHNA and CDR2 YNFKEQ. Between the trimmed V and J ends, which lost 4 bases and 4 bases, there was a span of 20 bases. This CDR3 is built from 16 residues. CDR3 bases: TGTGCCAGCAGCCTCTCTTGGGGGACAACTCAATACGAGCAGTACTTC. Translated: CASSLSWGTTQYEQYF.

The chain is built from TRBV7-2 and TRBJ2-7; D call uncertain. Trimming removed 3 bases at V and 6 bases at J, with 9 bases between. The length of the CDR3 is 12 residues. Germline V gene lookup returns CDR1 SGHTA and CDR2 FQGNSA. In DNA, the CDR3 is TGTGCCAGCAGCTTCCCAGTCTCCGAGCAGTACTTC. It encodes CASSFPVSEQYF.

The V gene is TRBV28, the J gene TRBJ1-4, with D possibly being TRBD1 (5 bases). Germline CDR1 is MDHEN and CDR2 is SYDVKM. The CDR3 sequence is 14 residues long. V lost 2 bases and J 13 bases, leaving 17 bases between the germline ends. The CDR3 sequence: CASSLGGPGPRLFF. CDR3 sequence (DNA): TGTGCCAGCAGTTTAGGAGGGCCAGGGCCGAGACTGTTTTTT. Combining the CDR3 with reference TRBV28 and TRBJ1-4 gives the whole variable domain DVKVTQSSRYLVKRTGEKVFLECVQDMDHENMFWYRQDPGLGLRLIYFSYDVKMKEKGDIPEGYSVSREKKERFSLILESASTNQTSMYLCASSLGGPGPRLFFGSGTQLSVL.

V gene TRBV28 combines with J gene TRBJ1-1; D is possibly TRBD1 (5 bases). From germline, CDR1 is MDHEN and CDR2 SYDVKM. This CDR3 has 15 amino acids. V was shortened by 6 bases and J by 11 bases, with 25 bases between the two germline ends. The CDR3 reads CASSGPGVGARRAFF. The CDR3 DNA follows: TGTGCCAGCAGCGGCCCGGGGGTGGGCGCGCGTAGGGCTTTCTTT.

The chain links TRBV2 to TRBJ2-7; 10 positions match TRBD1. The CDR3 sequence is 15 residues long. Germline V gene lookup returns CDR1 SNHLY and CDR2 FYNNEI. The V segment lost 3 bases and the J segment 7 bases; nucleotides outside the gene matches: 9. CDR3 loop: CASSDVGTGALEQYF. CDR3 in DNA: TGTGCCAGCAGTGATGTGGGGACAGGGGCCTTAGAGCAGTACTTC.

The V and J genes are TRBV28 and TRBJ1-5; D is possibly TRBD1 (5 bases). The length of the CDR3 is 16 residues. The germline V gene has CDR1 MDHEN and CDR2 SYDVKM. Trimming took off 5 bases at V and 11 bases at J, with 25 bases between the two ends. In nucleotides, the CDR3 is TGTGCCAGCAGTATAACCGGGACTTGGACGGAAACGGCCCAGCATTTT. This encodes CASSITGTWTETAQHF.

V gene TRBV15 combines with J gene TRBJ1-5; 7 nucleotides agree with TRBD1. The CDR3 runs to 15 residues. V was clipped by 5 bases and J by 0 bases; unmatched bases: 4. Germline CDR1 reads LNHNV; CDR2 reads YYDKDF (reference sequence). CDR3 in DNA: TGTGCCACCAGCCCACAGGGGTATAGCAATCAGCCCCAGCATTTT. Translation gives CATSPQGYSNQPQHF. Complete variable domain (other parts from reference TRBV15 and TRBJ1-5): DAMVIQNPRYQVTQFGKPVTLSCSQTLNHNVMYWYQQKSSQAPKLLFHYYDKDFNNEADTPDNFQSRRPNTSFCFLDIRSPGLGDTAMYLCATSPQGYSNQPQHFGDGTRLSIL.

The CDR3 nucleotides read TGTGCCAGCAGCTTGGCCGAGGGTCAGCCCCAGCATTTT. As protein: CASSLAEGQPQHF. The rearrangement links TRBV5-5 to TRBJ1-5; D remains ambiguous. V lost 0 bases and J lost 6, with 7 bases in between. Germline CDR1 reads SGHKS; CDR2 reads YYEKEE (reference sequence). The CDR3 consists of 13 residues.

This rearrangement joins TRBV27 to TRBJ2-7; D uncertain. This CDR3 contains 13 residues. Germline V gives CDR1 MNHEY, CDR2 SMNVEV (reference sequence). V dropped 4 bases and J dropped 0 bases, with 7 bases sitting between them. CDR3 residues: CASSSGSSYEQYF. In DNA, the CDR3 is TGTGCCAGCAGTTCCGGTAGCTCCTACGAGCAGTACTTC.

This clone was detected only once. V usage is TRBV5-6 and J usage is TRBJ1-2; no definite D call. V was cut by 0 bases and J by 3 bases, with 12 bases left in between. Germline V lookup: CDR1 SGHDT, CDR2 YYEEEE. The CDR3 has 15 amino acids. The CDR3 region has the DNA TGTGCCAGCAGCTTGGAATATACGGTAGACTATGGCTACACCTTC. It translates to CASSLEYTVDYGYTF.

V gene TRBV28 combines with J gene TRBJ2-3, with TRBD2 as a possible D gene (5 bases). V was trimmed by 3 bases and J by 4 bases, leaving 8 bases between them. Looked up from germline, CDR1 is MDHEN and CDR2 is SYDVKM. The length of the CDR3 is 13 residues. The CDR3 is CASSFGGPDTQYF. CDR3 DNA: TGTGCCAGCAGTTTTGGAGGTCCAGATACGCAGTATTTT.

This chain joins TRBV29-1 and TRBJ2-3; maybe TRBD2 (5 bases). CDR1 is SQVTM and CDR2 is ANQGSEA in the germline V gene. V was cut by 6 bases and J by 0 bases, with 10 bases left in between. The CDR3 has 13 residues. The CDR3 region is CSVVRGSTDTQYF. The CDR3 bases are TGCAGCGTGGTACGGGGTAGCACAGATACGCAGTATTTT.

J is TRBJ2-1 and V is TRBV20-1, with D uncertain. Germline V CDR1 and CDR2: DFQATT, SNEGSKA (reference sequence). Trimming pared 3 bases from V and 5 bases from J, leaving 5 bases between. This CDR3 spans 11 amino acids. The CDR3 nucleotides are TGCAGTGCTAGTAGCAACAATGAGCAGTTCTTC. This codes for CSASSNNEQFF.

This clone was seen only a few times. CDR3 protein: CASSVEISNYGYTF. DNA for the CDR3: TGTGCCAGCAGCGTAGAGATCAGTAACTATGGCTACACCTTC. V is TRBV9 and J is TRBJ1-2, with no clear D. The CDR3 totals 14 residues. Trimming shortened V by 0 bases and J by 1 base, and 7 bases separated the two germline ends. Germline loops: CDR1 SGDLS, CDR2 YYNGEE. The full variable domain, its missing parts supplied by reference TRBV9 and TRBJ1-2, is DSGVTQTPKHLITATGQRVTLRCSPRSGDLSVYWYQQSLDQGLQFLIQYYNGEERAKGNILERFSAQQFPDLHSELNLSSLELGDSALYFCASSVEISNYGYTFGSGTRLTVV.

The gene calls are TRBV6-5 and TRBJ2-2; D may be TRBD1 (6 bases). CDR3 length: 13 residues. V lost 6 bases to trimming and J lost 5 bases, with 10 bases between them. Germline loops: CDR1 MNHEY, CDR2 SVGAGI. This CDR3 is CASRKTGTGELFF. The CDR3 nucleotides are TGTGCCAGCAGGAAAACAGGGACCGGGGAGCTGTTTTTT.